The present entry profiles one TCR beta chain with its context. Which antigen it targets is not known. Base qualities are not at hand, and no much larger clone is one base apart. This entry belongs to a study of T cells after yellow fever vaccination (dated by TCRdb to the late 2010s). With regard to the full study: The SMART-Seq v4 Ultra Low Input RNA kit was used to prepare libraries from fractions with low cell numbers. Bulk TCR alpha and beta repertoires were sequenced longitudinally to track T-cell clones before and after primary and booster YFV17D yellow fever vaccination. The cohort comprised two healthy male donors, one aged 18 to 29 and one aged 30 to 39 years. Blood was drawn at multiple timepoints before and after primary and secondary immunization, with bulk PBMC replicates and cell subsets isolated. Results and caveats for the whole study, not just this receptor: A small fraction of clonotypes appeared in both the CD4 and CD8 compartments, likely as a result of convergent recombination. Computational filtering was required because FACS-sorted repertoires could contain abundant contaminating clonotypes from the bulk population. Compared with the primary T-cell response, the secondary T-cell response was weaker but faster, peaking on day 5 rather than day 15. Most clones expanded after primary vaccination were re-detected after the booster (approximately 95% of CD4 and around 88% of CD8), suggesting broad memory maintenance. Because only a couple of donors were included in the study, the extent to which the findings can be generalized is limited.

The instrument given in TCRdb is Illumina NovaSeq 6000. Synthesis of TCR cDNA relied on 5'RACE template switching, a step that introduced a universal primer site along with unique molecular identifiers. Priming for cDNA synthesis came from both the TCR alpha and TCR beta constant segments. Two PCR steps were used to amplify libraries, with sample barcodes and sequencing adapters being added in the second step. Sequencing of the libraries was done on either Illumina HiSeq 2500 (2x100 bp) or NovaSeq (2x150 bp). The authors' analysis ran thus. MIGEC was used to demultiplex reads and collapse the reads into UMI consensus sequences, and MiXCR was used for V(D)J alignment. Clonotypes responding to the vaccine were identified with edgeR on replicate PBMC samples, with the criteria of FDR below 0.01 and a log2 fold change above 5 up to day 15. Each bulk clonotype was labeled CD4 or CD8 based on which sequenced repertoire, CD4 or CD8, contained the clonotype at higher abundance. TCRdb redid the processing of the public reads, applying fastp at Q25 and MiXCR, and retained in-frame beta chains. CDR3 protein duplicates are merged, each entry listing the most common genes and DNA. The V and J calls here are based on TCRdb, not the publication. The sample yields a few hundred thousand distinct CDR3 sequences; around 20% were counted once. The biggest ten clones account for roughly a sixth of the sample.

From its cysteine to its phenylalanine, the CDR3 spans 13 amino acids. Just CDR3 DNA is preserved here, 39 bases in frame from base 1. V is pared back by 3 bases and J by 8 bases, with 11 bases lying between the germline termini. What the treatment or condition label conveys for this sample: live attenuated yellow fever vaccine strain. At every blood-draw timepoint, two biological replicates of bulk PBMCs were collected. PBMCs were isolated from peripheral blood using a standard Ficoll-Paque protocol. RNA was extracted with TriZol from bulk PBMCs, CD4 and CD8 fractions, and dextramer-positive and dextramer-negative fractions.

The chain was built from TRBV12-3 or TRBV12-4 and TRBJ2-1, and the D gene may be TRBD2, 5 bases matching. Sequencing was performed on PBMCs, taken before the yellow fever booster vaccination. The clonotype was recovered from a man between 18 and 35 years old who received the YFV17D yellow fever vaccine. The CDR3 sequence is CASSLSERDEQFF. Here is the DNA: TGTGCCAGCAGTTTGTCGGAGAGGGATGAGCAGTTCTTC.